This paragraph covers one T cell receptor (beta chain) sequence. Its matching antigen is unknown. This entry comes from a study of T cell repertoires in cytomegalovirus infection. For the study at large: CMV epitopes used comprised recently identified HLA-C-restricted ones and well-studied HLA-B-restricted ones. CMV infection together with matching HLA type was indicated by public TCR beta signatures.

Study observations and caveats: Within the response measured ex vivo, HLA-C-restricted CMV-specific TCR beta clonotypes were dominant. Individuals carrying CMV plus the relevant HLA were identified by cumulative frequency of public TCR beta families.

The CDR3 spans 13 residues. The germline V gene encodes CDR1 SGHDT and CDR2 YYEEEE. V gave up 6 bases and J gave up 0 bases, with 9 bases separating them. TCRdb ran MiXCR on the reads and lists one entry per CDR3 protein. The table has about a million distinct CDR3 sequences, less than 35% seen once. The TCR sequence derives from a human donor in good health (CMV status not recorded). Some clones in this sample may be carry-over from other donors' samples. V is TRBV5-6 and J is TRBJ2-5; D is possibly TRBD1 (5 bases). Sequencing was performed on cultured CD8+ T cells from PBMCs, taken from culture after CMV antigen stimulation. The chain's CDR3 is CASKGAYQETQYF. The CDR3 nucleotides read TGTGCCAGCAAAGGGGCGTACCAAGAGACCCAGTACTTC.